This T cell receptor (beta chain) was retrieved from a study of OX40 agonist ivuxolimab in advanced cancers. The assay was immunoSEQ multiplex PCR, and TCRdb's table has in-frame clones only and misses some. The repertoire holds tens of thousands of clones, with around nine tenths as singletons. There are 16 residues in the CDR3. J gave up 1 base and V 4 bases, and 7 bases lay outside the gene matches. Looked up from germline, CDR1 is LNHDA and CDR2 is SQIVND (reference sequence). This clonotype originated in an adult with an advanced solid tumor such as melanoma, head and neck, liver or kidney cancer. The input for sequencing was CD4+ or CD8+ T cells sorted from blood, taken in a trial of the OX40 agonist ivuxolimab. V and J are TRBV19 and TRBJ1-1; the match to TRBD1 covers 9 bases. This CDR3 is CASSKTGGQRNTEAFF. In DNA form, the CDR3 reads TGTGCCAGTAGTAAAACAGGGGGCCAACGGAACACTGAAGCTTTCTTT.